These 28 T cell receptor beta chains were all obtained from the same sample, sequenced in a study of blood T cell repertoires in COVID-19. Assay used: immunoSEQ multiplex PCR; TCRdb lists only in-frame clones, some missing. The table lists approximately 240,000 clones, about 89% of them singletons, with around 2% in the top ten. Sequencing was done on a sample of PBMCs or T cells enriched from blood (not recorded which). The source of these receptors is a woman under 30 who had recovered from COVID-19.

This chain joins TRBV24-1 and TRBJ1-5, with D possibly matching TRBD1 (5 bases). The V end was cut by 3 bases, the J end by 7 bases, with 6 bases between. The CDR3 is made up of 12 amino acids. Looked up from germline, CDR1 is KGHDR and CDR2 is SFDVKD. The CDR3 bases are TGTGCCACCAGTGATAGGGGACAGCCCCAGCATTTT. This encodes CATSDRGQPQHF.

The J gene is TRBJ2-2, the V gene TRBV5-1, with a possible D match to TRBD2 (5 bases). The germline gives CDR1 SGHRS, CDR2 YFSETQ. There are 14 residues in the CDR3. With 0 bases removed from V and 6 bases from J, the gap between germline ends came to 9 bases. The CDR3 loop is CASSLVGVPGELFF. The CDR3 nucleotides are TGCGCCAGCAGCTTGGTGGGAGTCCCCGGGGAGCTGTTTTTT.

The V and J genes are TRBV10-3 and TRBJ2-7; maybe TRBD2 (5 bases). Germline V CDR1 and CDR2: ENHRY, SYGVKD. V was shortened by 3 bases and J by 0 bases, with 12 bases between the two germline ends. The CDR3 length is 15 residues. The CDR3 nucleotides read TGTGCCATCAGTGATTTAAGCGGTAACTCCTACGAGCAGTACTTC. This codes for CAISDLSGNSYEQYF.

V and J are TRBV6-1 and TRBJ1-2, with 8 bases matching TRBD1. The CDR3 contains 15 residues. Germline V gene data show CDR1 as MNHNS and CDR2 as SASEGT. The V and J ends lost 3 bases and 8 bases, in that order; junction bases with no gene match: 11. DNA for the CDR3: TGTGCCAGCAGTGAGCCGACAGGGGCGGGTCGGGGCTACACCTTC. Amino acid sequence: CASSEPTGAGRGYTF.

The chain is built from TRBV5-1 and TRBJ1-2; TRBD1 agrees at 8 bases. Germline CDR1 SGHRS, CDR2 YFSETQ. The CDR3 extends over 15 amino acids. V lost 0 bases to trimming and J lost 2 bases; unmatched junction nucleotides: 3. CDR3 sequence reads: CASSLGQGLNYGYTF. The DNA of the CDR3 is TGCGCCAGCAGCTTGGGACAGGGGCTGAACTATGGCTACACCTTC.

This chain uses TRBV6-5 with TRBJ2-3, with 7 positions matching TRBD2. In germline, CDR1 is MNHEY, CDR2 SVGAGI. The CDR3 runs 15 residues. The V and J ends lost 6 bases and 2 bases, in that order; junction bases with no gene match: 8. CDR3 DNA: TGTGCCAGCAGAGGGACTATCTACTACACAGATACGCAGTATTTT. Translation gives CASRGTIYYTDTQYF.

The CDR3 spells CASSSSSGGPYNEQFF. The CDR3 coding sequence is TGTGCCAGCAGTTCATCTAGCGGGGGTCCCTACAATGAGCAGTTCTTC. V usage is TRBV28 and J usage is TRBJ2-1; 10 bases are shared with TRBD2. CDR1 is MDHEN and CDR2 is SYDVKM in the germline V gene. The CDR3 has 16 residues. With V trimmed by 4 bases and J by 2 bases, 5 bases remained unmatched.

The DNA for the CDR3 is TGCGCCAGCAGTGAGCGGAGAACAGGGAACACTGAAGCTTTCTTT. This gives the protein CASSERRTGNTEAFF. The chain recombines TRBV10-1 with TRBJ1-1; D is possibly TRBD1 (5 bases). Germline loops: CDR1 WNHNN, CDR2 SYGVQD (reference sequence). CDR3 length equals 15 residues. The V end lost 2 bases, the J end lost 1 base, and 11 bases lay between the germline ends.

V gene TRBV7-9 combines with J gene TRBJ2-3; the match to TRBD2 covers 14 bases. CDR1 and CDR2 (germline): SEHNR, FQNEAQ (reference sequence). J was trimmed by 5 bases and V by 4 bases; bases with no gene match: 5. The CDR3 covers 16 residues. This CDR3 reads CASSSGLAGGGDTQYF. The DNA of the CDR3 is TGTGCCAGCAGCTCTGGACTAGCGGGAGGCGGAGATACGCAGTATTTT.

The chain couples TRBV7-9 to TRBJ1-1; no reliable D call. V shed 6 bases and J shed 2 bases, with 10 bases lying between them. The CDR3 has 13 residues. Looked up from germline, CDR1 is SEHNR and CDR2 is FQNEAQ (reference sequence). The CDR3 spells CASRPGGNTEAFF. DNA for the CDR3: TGTGCCAGCAGACCAGGAGGAAACACTGAAGCTTTCTTT.

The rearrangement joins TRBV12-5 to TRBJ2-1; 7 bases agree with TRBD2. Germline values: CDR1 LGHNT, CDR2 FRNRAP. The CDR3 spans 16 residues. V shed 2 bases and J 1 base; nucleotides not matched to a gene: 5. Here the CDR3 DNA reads TGTGCTAGTGGTTTGACAGCGGGGCCGTCCTACAATGAGCAGTTCTTC. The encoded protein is CASGLTAGPSYNEQFF.

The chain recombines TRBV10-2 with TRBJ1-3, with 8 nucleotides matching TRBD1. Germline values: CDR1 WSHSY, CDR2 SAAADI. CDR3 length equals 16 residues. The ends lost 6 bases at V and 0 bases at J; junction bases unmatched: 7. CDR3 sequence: CASSPQGAYSGNTIYF. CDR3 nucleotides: TGCGCCAGCAGCCCCCAGGGGGCTTACTCTGGAAACACCATATATTTT.

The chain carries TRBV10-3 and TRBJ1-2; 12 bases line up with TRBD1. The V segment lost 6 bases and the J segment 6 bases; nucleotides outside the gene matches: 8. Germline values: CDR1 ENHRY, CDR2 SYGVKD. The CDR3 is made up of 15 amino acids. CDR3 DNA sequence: TGTGCCATCAGAAAGGGACAGGGGGCTTGGGATGGCTACACCTTC. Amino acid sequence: CAIRKGQGAWDGYTF.

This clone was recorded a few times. The CDR3 loop reads CASSEAYLGYTF. CDR3 in DNA: TGTGCCAGCAGTGAAGCCTACCTGGGCTACACCTTC. The genes are TRBV6-1 and TRBJ1-2; the D is unclear. V was cut by 0 bases and J by 8 bases, with 7 bases left in between. Germline-derived CDR1 and CDR2 are MNHNS and SASEGT. The CDR3 extends over 12 amino acids.

The CDR3 sequence is CASSYRDGYTF. CDR3 coding DNA: TGTGCCAGCAGTTACAGGGATGGCTACACCTTC. This chain uses TRBV28 with TRBJ1-2; TRBD1 might be the D (6 bases). The CDR3 consists of 11 residues. The germline gives CDR1 MDHEN, CDR2 SYDVKM. V was pared by 4 bases and J by 6 bases, with 6 bases between.

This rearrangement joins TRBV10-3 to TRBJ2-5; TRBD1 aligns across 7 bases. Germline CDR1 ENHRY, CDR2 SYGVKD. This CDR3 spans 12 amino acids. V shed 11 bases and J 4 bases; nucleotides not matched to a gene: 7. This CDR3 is CASTPGGETQYF. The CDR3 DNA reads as TGTGCCTCCACCCCAGGGGGAGAGACCCAGTACTTC.

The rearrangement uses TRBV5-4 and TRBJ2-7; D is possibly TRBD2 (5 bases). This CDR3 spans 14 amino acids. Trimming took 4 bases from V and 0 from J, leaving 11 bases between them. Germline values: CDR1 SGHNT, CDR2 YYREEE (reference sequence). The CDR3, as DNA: TGTGCCAGCAGCAAGAGCGGATACTCCTACGAGCAGTACTTC. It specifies CASSKSGYSYEQYF.

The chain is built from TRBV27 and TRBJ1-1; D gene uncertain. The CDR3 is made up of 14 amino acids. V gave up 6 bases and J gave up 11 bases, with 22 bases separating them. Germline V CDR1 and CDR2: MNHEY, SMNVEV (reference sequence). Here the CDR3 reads CASSSLRGRRLAFF. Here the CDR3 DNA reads TGTGCCAGCAGCTCCCTGCGTGGCCGCAGGTTGGCTTTCTTT.

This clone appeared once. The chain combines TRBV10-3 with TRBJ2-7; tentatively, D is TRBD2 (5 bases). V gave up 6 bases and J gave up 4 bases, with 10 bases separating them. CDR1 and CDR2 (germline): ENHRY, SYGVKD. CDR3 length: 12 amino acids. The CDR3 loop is CAIRGRGYEQYF. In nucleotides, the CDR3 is TGTGCCATCAGGGGCCGGGGATACGAGCAGTACTTC.

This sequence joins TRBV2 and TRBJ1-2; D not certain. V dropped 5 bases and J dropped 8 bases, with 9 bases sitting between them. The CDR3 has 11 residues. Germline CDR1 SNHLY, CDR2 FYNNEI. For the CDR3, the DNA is TGTGCCAGCAGTCAAACTACCGGCTACACCTTC. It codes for CASSQTTGYTF.

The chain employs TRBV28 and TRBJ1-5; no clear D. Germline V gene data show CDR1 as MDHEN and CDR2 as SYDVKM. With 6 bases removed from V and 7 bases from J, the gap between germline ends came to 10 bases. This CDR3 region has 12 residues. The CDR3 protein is CASRQSGQPQHF. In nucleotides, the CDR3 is TGTGCCAGCAGACAGTCTGGGCAGCCCCAGCATTTT. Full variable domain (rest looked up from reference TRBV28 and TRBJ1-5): DVKVTQSSRYLVKRTGEKVFLECVQDMDHENMFWYRQDPGLGLRLIYFSYDVKMKEKGDIPEGYSVSREKKERFSLILESASTNQTSMYLCASRQSGQPQHFGDGTRLSIL.

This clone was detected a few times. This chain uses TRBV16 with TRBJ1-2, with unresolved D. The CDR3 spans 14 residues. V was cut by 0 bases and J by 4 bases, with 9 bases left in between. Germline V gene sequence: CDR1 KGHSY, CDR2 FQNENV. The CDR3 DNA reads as TGTGCCAGCAGCCAATCCGGGGTTAGCTATGGCTACACCTTC. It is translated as CASSQSGVSYGYTF.

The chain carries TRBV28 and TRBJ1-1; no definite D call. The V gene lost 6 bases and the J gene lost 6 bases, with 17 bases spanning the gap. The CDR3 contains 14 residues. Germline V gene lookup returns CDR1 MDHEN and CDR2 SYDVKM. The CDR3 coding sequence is TGTGCCAGCAGGCGAACTTCCCGGAGCGCTGAAGCTTTCTTT. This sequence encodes CASRRTSRSAEAFF.

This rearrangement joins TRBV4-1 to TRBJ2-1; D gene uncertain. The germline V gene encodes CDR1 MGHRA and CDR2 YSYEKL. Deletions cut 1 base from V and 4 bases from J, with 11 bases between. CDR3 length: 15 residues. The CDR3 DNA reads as TGCGCCAGCAGCCAAGGCGGAAATAATTACAATGAGCAGTTCTTC. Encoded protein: CASSQGGNNYNEQFF.

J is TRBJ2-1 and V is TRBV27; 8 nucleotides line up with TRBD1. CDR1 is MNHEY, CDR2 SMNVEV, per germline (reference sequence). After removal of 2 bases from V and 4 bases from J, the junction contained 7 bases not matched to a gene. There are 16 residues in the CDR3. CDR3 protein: CASSLHPGQVYNEQFF. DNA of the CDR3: TGTGCCAGCAGTTTACACCCGGGACAGGTTTACAATGAGCAGTTCTTC.

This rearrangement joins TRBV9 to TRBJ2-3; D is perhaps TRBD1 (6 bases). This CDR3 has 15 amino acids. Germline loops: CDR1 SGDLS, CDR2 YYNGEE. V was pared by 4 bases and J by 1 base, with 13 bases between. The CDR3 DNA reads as TGTGCCAGCAGCATACTACGACAGGGCACAGATACGCAGTATTTT. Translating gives CASSILRQGTDTQYF.

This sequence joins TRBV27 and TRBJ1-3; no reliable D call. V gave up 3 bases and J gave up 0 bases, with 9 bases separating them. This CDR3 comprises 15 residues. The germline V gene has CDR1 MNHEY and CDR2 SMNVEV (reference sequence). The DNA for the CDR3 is TGTGCCAGCAGTTTGTCCAGGCACTCTGGAAACACCATATATTTT. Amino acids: CASSLSRHSGNTIYF.

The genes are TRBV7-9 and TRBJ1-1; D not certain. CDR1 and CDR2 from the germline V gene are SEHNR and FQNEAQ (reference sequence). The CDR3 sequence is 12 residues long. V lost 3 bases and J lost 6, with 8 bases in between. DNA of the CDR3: TGTGCCAGCAGCTTGATCGGGGCTGAAGCTTTCTTT. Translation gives CASSLIGAEAFF.